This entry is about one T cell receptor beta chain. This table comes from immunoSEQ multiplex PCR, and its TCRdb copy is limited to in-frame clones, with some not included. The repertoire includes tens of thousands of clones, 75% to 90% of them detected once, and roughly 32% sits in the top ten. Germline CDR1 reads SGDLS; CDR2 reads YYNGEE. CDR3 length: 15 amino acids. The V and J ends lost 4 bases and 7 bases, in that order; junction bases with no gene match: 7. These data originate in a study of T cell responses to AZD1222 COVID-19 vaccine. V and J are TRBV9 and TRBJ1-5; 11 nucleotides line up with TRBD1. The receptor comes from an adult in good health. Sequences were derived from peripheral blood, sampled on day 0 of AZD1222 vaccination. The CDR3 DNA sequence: TGTGCCAGCAGCACAGGACAGGGGGCGGCCCAGCCCCAGCATTTT. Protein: CASSTGQGAAQPQHF.